The 31 T cell receptor beta chains listed next were all sequenced from one sample in a study of a mutant IDH1 vaccine in newly diagnosed glioma. This table comes from immunoSEQ multiplex PCR, and its TCRdb copy is limited to in-frame clones, with some not included. This sample has around 84,000 clones, with more than 80% found just once. No antigen is known for these receptors. The time point is: week 47, end of study. Doses of 300 ug of mutant IDH1 20-mer peptide were given with topical imiquimod. Sequencing used PBMCs, obtained from a glioma patient whose treatment included an IDH1 peptide vaccine. The source of these receptors is a man aged 35 to 55 with glioma.

The chain is built from TRBV5-1 and TRBJ2-5; perhaps D is TRBD1 or TRBD2 (5 bases each). The germline V and J ends were trimmed by 4 bases and 5 bases, with 12 bases remaining between them. This CDR3 has 13 residues. Germline V gene data show CDR1 as SGHRS and CDR2 as YFSETQ. The CDR3 DNA reads TGCGCCAGCAGCGGCAGGGACGGGGAGACCCAGTACTTC. Its translation is CASSGRDGETQYF.

The V call is TRBV9, the J call TRBJ2-7, with unresolved D. CDR3 length: 14 amino acids. CDR1 and CDR2 (germline): SGDLS, YYNGEE. Trimming took 0 bases from V and 0 from J, leaving 7 bases between them. The CDR3 DNA reads as TGTGCCAGCAGCGTAGGTTCGGGCTCCTACGAGCAGTACTTC. Protein sequence: CASSVGSGSYEQYF.

V is TRBV7-2 and J is TRBJ2-7; the D is unclear. Between the trimmed V and J ends, which lost 5 bases and 7 bases, there was a span of 15 bases. Per the germline V gene, CDR1 is SGHTA and CDR2 is FQGNSA. The CDR3 has 13 amino acids. The CDR3, as DNA: TGTGCCAGCAGCCCGTCGCTTTGGGGAGAGCAGTACTTC. This encodes CASSPSLWGEQYF. Full variable domain (outside the CDR3, taken from reference TRBV7-2 and TRBJ2-7): GAGVSQSPSNKVTEKGKDVELRCDPISGHTALYWYRQSLGQGLEFLIYFQGNSAPDKSGLPSDRFSAERTGGSVSTLTIQRTQQEDSAVYLCASSPSLWGEQYFGPGTRLTVT.

As regards this clone: Other DNA sequences of this sample code for an identical CDR3. This chain uses TRBV9 with TRBJ2-1, with D possibly matching TRBD2 (6 bases). With 0 bases removed from V and 3 bases from J, the gap between germline ends came to 7 bases. Germline CDR1 reads SGDLS; CDR2 reads YYNGEE. The CDR3 totals 14 residues. CDR3 residues: CASSVEGLYNEQFF. The CDR3 DNA reads as TGTGCCAGCAGCGTAGAGGGACTCTACAATGAGCAGTTCTTC.

This rearrangement joins TRBV14 to TRBJ1-2, with TRBD1 matching 9 bases. The CDR3 contains 16 residues. Trimming removed 0 bases from V and 6 bases from J; junction bases left unmatched: 8. CDR1 and CDR2 (germline): SGHDN, FVKESK. In DNA, the CDR3 is TGTGCCAGCAGCCAAGATTATTGGGGACAGGGAAATGGCTACACCTTC. As protein: CASSQDYWGQGNGYTF.

The rearrangement uses TRBV4-2 and TRBJ1-2, with unresolved D. With 9 bases removed from V and 8 bases from J, the gap between germline ends came to 16 bases. The CDR3 spans 12 residues. Germline V CDR1 and CDR2: LGHNA, YNFKEQ. This chain's CDR3 is CARTTFLRGYTF. The CDR3 DNA sequence: TGTGCCAGAACGACATTTCTCCGGGGCTACACCTTC.

The chain recombines TRBV28 with TRBJ2-1; 11 bases align to TRBD2. The germline V gene has CDR1 MDHEN and CDR2 SYDVKM. This CDR3 is 14 amino acids long. The junction had 6 bases not matched to a gene; V was cut back by 5 bases and J by 9 bases. The CDR3 bases are TGTGCCAGCAGTCCAGGGGGACTAGCGGTTGAGCAGTTCTTC. Translating gives CASSPGGLAVEQFF.

A few counts support this clone. The chain is built from TRBV12-5 and TRBJ1-2; D is perhaps TRBD1 (5 bases). The V end was cut by 2 bases, the J end by 6 bases, with 10 bases between. This CDR3 has 13 residues. Germline CDR1 LGHNT, CDR2 FRNRAP. The CDR3 is CASGLSGLNGYTF. As DNA, the CDR3 is TGTGCTAGTGGTTTGTCAGGGTTGAATGGCTACACCTTC.

The rearrangement joins TRBV6-6 to TRBJ2-3, with TRBD2 matching over 9 bases. This CDR3 is 15 amino acids long. With 1 base clipped from V and 6 bases from J, the junction kept 5 bases outside the gene matches. The V gene's germline CDR1 is MNHNY and CDR2 SVGAGI (reference sequence). The CDR3 DNA follows: TGTGCCAGCAGTTACTTTAGCGGGGGCGGGGATACGCAGTATTTT. Protein product: CASSYFSGGGDTQYF.

This clone was detected only once. The chain carries TRBV4-2 and TRBJ1-2, with unresolved D. V was cut by 4 bases and J by 2 bases, with 17 bases left in between. The CDR3 has 16 residues. Germline V gives CDR1 LGHNA, CDR2 YNFKEQ. This CDR3 is CASSPQQGQFNYGYTF. The DNA of the CDR3 is TGTGCCAGCAGCCCTCAACAAGGGCAGTTCAACTATGGCTACACCTTC.

The chain combines TRBV19 with TRBJ2-7; 10 bases match TRBD2. The V gene end was trimmed by 7 bases and the J gene end by 3 bases; junction bases not matched to a gene: 6. There are 14 residues in the CDR3. Looked up from germline, CDR1 is LNHDA and CDR2 is SQIVND (reference sequence). The CDR3 loop is CASTASGSSYEQYF. Written as DNA, the CDR3 is TGTGCCAGTACCGCTAGCGGGAGTAGCTACGAGCAGTACTTC.

V is TRBV4-1 and J is TRBJ1-2; possibly TRBD1 for D (6 bases). Germline loops: CDR1 MGHRA, CDR2 YSYEKL. Trimming left V 0 bases short and J 0 bases short, with 20 bases between. This CDR3 is built from 19 residues. In DNA form, the CDR3 reads TGCGCCAGCAGCCAAGATCACGGCGGGACATTTATCTCTAACTATGGCTACACCTTC. Its translation is CASSQDHGGTFISNYGYTF.

The rearrangement joins TRBV4-3 to TRBJ1-2; D is undetermined. The CDR3 extends over 15 amino acids. CDR1 and CDR2 (germline): LGHNA, YSLEER. V lost 2 bases to trimming and J lost 4 bases, with 14 bases between them. Here the CDR3 reads CASSQSPVTLYGYTF. CDR3 bases: TGCGCCAGCAGCCAATCGCCTGTAACCCTCTATGGCTACACCTTC.

A note on this clone: Its ends do not fully match the called genes, so a read error is possible. This chain links TRBV7-2 with TRBJ2-1, with 8 bases that match TRBD2. Germline lookup yields CDR1 SGHTA and CDR2 FQGNSA. The CDR3 contains 14 residues. DNA of the CDR3: TGTGCCAGCAGCCTAGCGGGTATTGGGAATGAGCAGTTCTTC. Translation: CASSLAGIGNEQFF.

This clone was counted a few times. The rearrangement joins TRBV4-3 to TRBJ2-1; D may be TRBD2 (5 bases). The CDR3 length is 16 residues. The germline gives CDR1 LGHNA, CDR2 YSLEER. Trimming cost V 0 bases and J 6 bases, with 15 bases left between them. In DNA form, the CDR3 reads TGCGCCAGCAGCCAAGATCGATGGCTCCGGGGCAATGAGCAGTTCTTC. It encodes CASSQDRWLRGNEQFF.

The V call is TRBV4-3, the J call TRBJ2-2; D is unresolved. This CDR3 is 13 amino acids long. Trimming removed 0 bases from V and 7 bases from J, with 6 bases in between. Germline V CDR1 and CDR2: LGHNA, YSLEER. The CDR3 nucleotides are TGCGCCAGCAGCCAAGATCCGGGCGGGGAGCTGTTTTTT. This gives the protein CASSQDPGGELFF.

The chain has TRBV14 and TRBJ1-2; TRBD1 aligns across 8 bases. V shed 2 bases and J 8 bases; nucleotides not matched to a gene: 13. The germline V gene has CDR1 SGHDN and CDR2 FVKESK. This CDR3 is built from 16 residues. Here the CDR3 DNA reads TGTGCCAGCAGCCAACGCGTGTCAGGGGGCGCCTACGGCTACACCTTC. Protein: CASSQRVSGGAYGYTF.

The J gene is TRBJ2-2, the V gene TRBV7-6, with 12 bases matching TRBD1. CDR1 is SGHVS and CDR2 is FNYEAQ in the germline V gene. CDR3 length: 18 residues. V dropped 6 bases and J dropped 4; count of bases not matched to a gene: 12. CDR3 DNA: TGTGCCAGCAGTACAATTAAGGGACAGGGGGCGAGCACCGGGGAGCTGTTTTTT. Translated: CASSTIKGQGASTGELFF. Looking up the rest from reference TRBV7-6 and TRBJ2-2 gives the full variable domain: GAGVSQSPRYKVTKRGQDVALRCDPISGHVSLYWYRQALGQGPEFLTYFNYEAQQDKSGLPNDRFSAERPEGSISTLTIQRTEQRDSAMYRCASSTIKGQGASTGELFFGEGSRLTVL.

CDR3 bases: TGTGCCAGCTCACCATACTCAGGGGCAAGCTCCTACGAGCAGTACTTC. Amino acid sequence: CASSPYSGASSYEQYF. This chain joins TRBV18 and TRBJ2-7; possibly TRBD1 for D (6 bases). With 2 bases removed from V and 0 bases from J, the gap between germline ends came to 14 bases. The V gene's germline CDR1 is KGHSH and CDR2 LQKENI. The CDR3 extends over 16 amino acids. Variable domain in full (rest from reference TRBV18 and TRBJ2-7): NAGVMQNPRHLVRRRGQEARLRCSPMKGHSHVYWYRQLPEEGLKFMVYLQKENIIDESGMPKERFSAEFPKEGPSILRIQQVVRGDSAAYFCASSPYSGASSYEQYFGPGTRLTVT.

V and J are TRBV28 and TRBJ2-1, with TRBD1 matching over 9 bases. The CDR3 sequence is 15 residues long. V dropped 3 bases and J dropped 2; count of bases not matched to a gene: 2. Germline CDR1 MDHEN, CDR2 SYDVKM. The CDR3: CASSFRQGAYNEQFF. In DNA, the CDR3 is TGTGCCAGCAGTTTCAGACAGGGGGCCTACAATGAGCAGTTCTTC. Using reference TRBV28 and TRBJ2-1 for the parts outside the CDR3, the full variable domain is DVKVTQSSRYLVKRTGEKVFLECVQDMDHENMFWYRQDPGLGLRLIYFSYDVKMKEKGDIPEGYSVSREKKERFSLILESASTNQTSMYLCASSFRQGAYNEQFFGPGTRLTVL.

This rearrangement joins TRBV7-9 to TRBJ2-3; a weak D match, TRBD2 (6 bases). V lost 7 bases and J 0 bases, leaving 14 bases between the germline ends. The CDR3 is made up of 15 amino acids. Germline-derived CDR1 and CDR2 are SEHNR and FQNEAQ (reference sequence). The CDR3 DNA is TGTGCCAGCATCCCAGCGGGCATCAGCACAGATACGCAGTATTTT. This sequence encodes CASIPAGISTDTQYF.

This clone has more than one count but fewer than ten. The chain carries TRBV7-9 and TRBJ2-7; D is undetermined. This CDR3 region has 12 residues. Between the trimmed V and J ends, which lost 0 bases and 4 bases, there was a span of 4 bases. The germline V gene encodes CDR1 SEHNR and CDR2 FQNEAQ (reference sequence). The CDR3 sequence: CASSLAHYEQYF. The CDR3 nucleotides read TGTGCCAGCAGCTTAGCGCATTACGAGCAGTACTTC.

This chain uses TRBV4-3 with TRBJ2-5; D is perhaps TRBD2 (6 bases). CDR3 size: 18 residues. CDR1 LGHNA and CDR2 YSLEER come from the germline V gene. With 0 bases removed from V and 5 bases from J, the gap between germline ends came to 22 bases. The CDR3 DNA reads as TGCGCCAGCAGCCAAGATATGGGGACTGGGCGGCTTGGGGAGACCCAGTACTTC. Protein: CASSQDMGTGRLGETQYF.

This chain's CDR3 is CASSQGQGSYEQYF. For the CDR3, the DNA is TGTGCCAGCTCACAGGGACAGGGGTCCTACGAGCAGTACTTC. The gene calls are TRBV18 and TRBJ2-7; 10 nucleotides match TRBD1. Losses at the gene ends were 4 bases for V and 1 base for J; bases not matched to a gene: 1. Germline CDR1 and CDR2: KGHSH and LQKENI. The CDR3 spans 14 residues.

This clone has a single count. The CDR3 here is CASGLDFYEQYF. CDR3 nucleotide sequence: TGCGCCAGCGGACTAGATTTCTACGAGCAGTACTTC. The chain has TRBV5-1 and TRBJ2-7, with 7 positions matching TRBD2. This CDR3 has 12 residues. CDR1 is SGHRS, CDR2 YFSETQ, per germline. V gave up 7 bases and J gave up 3 bases; unmatched junction bases: 4.

V is TRBV30 and J is TRBJ2-5; tentatively, D is TRBD2 (5 bases). The end of the DNA aligns better with TRBJ2-7, so the J call may be wrong. This CDR3 has 17 amino acids. CDR1 GTSNPN and CDR2 SVGIG come from the germline V gene (reference sequence). The CDR3 here is CAWSVSGPASVTYEQYF. The CDR3 DNA sequence: TGTGCCTGGAGTGTAAGCGGACCAGCCTCGGTAACCTACGAGCAGTACTTC.

This sequence joins TRBV5-4 and TRBJ2-1; either TRBD1 or TRBD2 may fit D (6 bases each). Germline V CDR1 and CDR2: SGHNT, YYREEE (reference sequence). The CDR3 runs to 15 residues. V was clipped by 2 bases and J by 1 base, with 10 bases between them. CDR3 loop: CASSLGGPSYNEQFF. CDR3 DNA: TGTGCCAGCAGCTTAGGGGGGCCGTCCTACAATGAGCAGTTCTTC.

A single count supports this clone. The V gene is TRBV5-6, the J gene TRBJ1-6, with TRBD1 matching over 8 bases. V was clipped by 4 bases and J by 10 bases; unmatched bases: 7. Per the germline V gene, CDR1 is SGHDT and CDR2 is YYEEEE. This CDR3 comprises 14 residues. CDR3 DNA sequence: TGTGCCAGCAGCAGAGACAGGGGCGGATCACCCCTCCACTTT. Its protein is CASSRDRGGSPLHF.

The J gene is TRBJ1-5, the V gene TRBV4-2; TRBD1 matches 7 bases. The V gene's germline CDR1 is LGHNA and CDR2 YNFKEQ. The CDR3 spans 14 residues. Trimming cost V 0 bases and J 7 bases; bases outside gene matches: 3. The CDR3 loop is CASSQEQGQQPQHF. CDR3 nucleotides: TGTGCCAGCAGCCAAGAACAGGGGCAACAGCCCCAGCATTTT.

This clone was picked up a small number of times. The chain carries TRBV2 and TRBJ1-1, with 8 bases aligning to TRBD1. This CDR3 region has 15 residues. V shed 1 base and J 4 bases; nucleotides not matched to a gene: 5. Per the germline V gene, CDR1 is SNHLY and CDR2 is FYNNEI. CDR3 DNA: TGTGCCAGCAGTGAAGGCCGGGACAGGCTCACTGAAGCTTTCTTT. This codes for CASSEGRDRLTEAFF.

The genes are TRBV11-2 and TRBJ1-1; no firm D call. Per germline, CDR1 SGHAT and CDR2 FQNNGV. Trimming pared 0 bases from V and 10 bases from J, leaving 12 bases between. This CDR3 comprises 13 residues. The CDR3 nucleotides are TGTGCCAGCAGCTTAGACCTGACTAGAGGAGCTTTCTTT. Translation: CASSLDLTRGAFF.